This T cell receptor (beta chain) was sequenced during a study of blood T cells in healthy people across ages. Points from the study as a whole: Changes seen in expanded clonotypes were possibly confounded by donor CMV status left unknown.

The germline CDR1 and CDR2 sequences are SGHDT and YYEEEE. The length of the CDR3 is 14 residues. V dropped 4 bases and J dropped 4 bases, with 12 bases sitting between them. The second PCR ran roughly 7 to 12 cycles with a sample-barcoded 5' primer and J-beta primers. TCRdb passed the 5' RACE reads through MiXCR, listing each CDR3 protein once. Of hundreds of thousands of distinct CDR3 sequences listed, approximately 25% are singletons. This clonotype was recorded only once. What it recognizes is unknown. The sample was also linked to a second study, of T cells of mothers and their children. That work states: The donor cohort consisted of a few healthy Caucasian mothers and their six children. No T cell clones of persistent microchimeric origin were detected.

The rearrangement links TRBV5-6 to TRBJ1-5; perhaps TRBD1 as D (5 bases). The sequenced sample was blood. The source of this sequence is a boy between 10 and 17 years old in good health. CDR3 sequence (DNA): TGTGCCAGCAGCGCAGGGTGGGGAAATCAGCCCCAGCATTTT. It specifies CASSAGWGNQPQHF.